This T cell receptor beta chain was sequenced in a study of blood T cell repertoires in COVID-19. Study details: There were acute and convalescent COVID-19 samples, and they came from the United States, Italy and Spain.

Original processing methods: Amplifying reference gene primers gave estimates of nucleated cell counts. Clones were sequenced by immunoSEQ multiplex PCR, and TCRdb holds only the in-frame ones, with some missing. Clone size and V and J calls were adopted from that table, with D and trimming inferred from the DNA. The sample yields over 200,000 clones, about 91% seen once. The V end was cut by 3 bases, the J end by 4 bases, with 12 bases between. The CDR3 loop spans 15 amino acids. CDR1 and CDR2 (germline): KGHSH, LQKENI. Participants were aged about 18 to 100 years from about two dozen US areas. Participants' reported clinical history set cohort assignment.

The chain employs TRBV18 and TRBJ1-4; D perhaps matches TRBD1 (6 bases). The clonotype was recovered from a woman between 40 and 50 years old with acute COVID-19. Sequenced: PBMCs or T cells enriched from blood (not recorded which). The CDR3 sequence is CASSPQDRVNEKLFF. CDR3 in DNA: TGTGCCAGCTCACCTCAGGACAGAGTTAATGAAAAACTGTTTTTT. The full variable domain, in which reference TRBV18 and TRBJ1-4 provide the parts outside the CDR3, is NAGVMQNPRHLVRRRGQEARLRCSPMKGHSHVYWYRQLPEEGLKFMVYLQKENIIDESGMPKERFSAEFPKEGPSILRIQQVVRGDSAAYFCASSPQDRVNEKLFFGSGTQLSVL.